Presented here are 31 T cell receptor beta chains from one specimen sequenced in a study of blood T cell repertoires in COVID-19. Assay used: immunoSEQ multiplex PCR; TCRdb lists only in-frame clones, some missing. The profile shows approximately 40,000 clones, 75% to 95% of them singletons. Input material: peripheral blood. These receptors all stem from a woman aged 80 or over with acute or convalescent COVID-19.

This chain links TRBV29-1 with TRBJ2-2, with TRBD1 as a possible D gene (6 bases). In germline, CDR1 is SQVTM, CDR2 ANQGSEA. CDR3 length equals 13 residues. V was cut by 3 bases and J by 1 base, with 6 bases left in between. The CDR3: CSVDRGNTGELFF. For the CDR3, the DNA is TGCAGCGTTGACAGGGGGAACACCGGGGAGCTGTTTTTT.

V is TRBV5-6 and J is TRBJ1-5; TRBD1 matches 8 bases. Per germline, CDR1 SGHDT and CDR2 YYEEEE. This CDR3 region has 15 residues. The trim removed 1 base at V and 1 base at J, leaving 1 base unmatched. CDR3 coding DNA: TGTGCCAGCAGCTTGCGGACAGGGAGCAATCAGCCCCAGCATTTT. Translating it yields CASSLRTGSNQPQHF.

The chain carries TRBV7-3 and TRBJ1-2; 9 bases align to TRBD1. Germline CDR1 and CDR2: SGHTA and FQGTGA. This CDR3 contains 14 residues. The V segment lost 4 bases and the J segment 2 bases; nucleotides outside the gene matches: 2. This chain's CDR3 is CASSSGQGNYGYTF. The CDR3 DNA sequence: TGTGCCAGCAGCTCCGGACAGGGGAACTATGGCTACACCTTC.

This chain uses TRBV27 with TRBJ2-7; TRBD1 might be the D (6 bases). Germline V gives CDR1 MNHEY, CDR2 SMNVEV (reference sequence). V shed 5 bases and J shed 4 bases, with 18 bases lying between them. The CDR3 sequence is 15 residues long. The CDR3 spells CASSRRRTESYEQYF. Here the CDR3 DNA reads TGTGCCAGCAGTCGAAGGAGGACAGAAAGTTACGAGCAGTACTTC.

The chain has TRBV2 and TRBJ2-7; D ambiguous. Per the germline V gene, CDR1 is SNHLY and CDR2 is FYNNEI. This CDR3 region has 11 residues. The V gene lost 4 bases and the J gene lost 3 bases, with 4 bases spanning the gap. Here the CDR3 reads CASSGYYEQYF. The CDR3 DNA sequence: TGTGCCAGCAGTGGCTACTACGAGCAGTACTTC.

V gene TRBV4-2 combines with J gene TRBJ2-2; TRBD2 agrees at 16 bases. The CDR3 covers 18 residues. With V trimmed by 5 bases and J by 3 bases, 6 bases remained unmatched. Germline V gene lookup returns CDR1 LGHNA and CDR2 YNFKEQ. CDR3 bases: TGTGCCAGCAGCTACGGGACTAGCGGGGGGGGATACACCGGGGAGCTGTTTTTT. This codes for CASSYGTSGGGYTGELFF.

The V call is TRBV7-3, the J call TRBJ2-5; TRBD1 matches 8 bases. The CDR3 length is 15 residues. Germline values: CDR1 SGHTA, CDR2 FQGTGA. V was pared by 4 bases and J by 5 bases, with 9 bases of the junction left unmatched. This CDR3 is CASSYSGQGWETQYF. CDR3 nucleotide sequence: TGTGCCAGCAGCTATTCCGGACAGGGATGGGAGACCCAGTACTTC.

The chain is built from TRBV3-1 (or the pseudogene TRBV3-2) and TRBJ2-5, with D perhaps TRBD2 (6 bases). CDR1 LGHDT and CDR2 YNNKEL come from the germline V gene (reference sequence). With 1 base removed from V and 7 bases from J, the gap between germline ends came to 16 bases. The CDR3 has 15 residues. The CDR3 protein is CASSQGIADLMTQYF. CDR3 in DNA: TGTGCCAGCAGCCAAGGAATAGCGGACCTTATGACCCAGTACTTC.

The chain links TRBV6-2 or TRBV6-3 to TRBJ1-1, with D maybe TRBD1 (5 bases). V lost 7 bases and J lost 3, with 12 bases in between. Germline-derived CDR1 and CDR2 are MNHEY and SVGEGT. The CDR3 runs 13 residues. CDR3 region: CASTPGGYTEAFF. The DNA of the CDR3 is TGTGCCAGCACCCCCGGGGGATACACTGAAGCTTTCTTT.

The chain uses TRBV9 and TRBJ2-5; the match to TRBD2 covers 10 bases. Looked up from germline, CDR1 is SGDLS and CDR2 is YYNGEE. The V and J ends lost 3 bases and 5 bases, in that order; junction bases with no gene match: 7. This CDR3 has 15 residues. The CDR3 DNA reads as TGTGCCAGCAGCGACCGAGCGGGGGGGGTGGAGACCCAGTACTTC. Residues: CASSDRAGGVETQYF.

The chain uses TRBV9 and TRBJ1-3, with no clear D. The length of the CDR3 is 16 residues. In germline, CDR1 is SGDLS, CDR2 YYNGEE. The V and J ends lost 4 bases and 1 base respectively, with 15 bases between them. This CDR3 reads CASSSPRTDSGNTIYF. DNA for the CDR3: TGTGCCAGCAGCTCACCCCGGACTGATTCTGGAAACACCATATATTTT.

This clone was seen a handful of times. The chain couples TRBV7-2 to TRBJ1-3; D is unclear. V lost 3 bases, J lost 0 bases, and 6 bases lay in between. Germline CDR1 and CDR2: SGHTA and FQGNSA. This CDR3 region has 14 residues. The CDR3 DNA reads as TGTGCCAGCAGCTTCACAAGCTCTGGAAACACCATATATTTT. This gives the protein CASSFTSSGNTIYF.

The gene calls are TRBV7-2 and TRBJ1-2; a possible D gene is TRBD1 (5 bases). V was trimmed by 1 base and J by 0 bases, leaving 6 bases between them. The CDR3 covers 14 residues. Germline CDR1 SGHTA, CDR2 FQGNSA. The CDR3 DNA follows: TGTGCCAGCAGCTTAGACAGGACTAACTATGGCTACACCTTC. It specifies CASSLDRTNYGYTF.

The chain couples TRBV2 to TRBJ1-2, with TRBD1 matching 7 bases. Germline assignment: CDR1 SNHLY and CDR2 FYNNEI. The V gene end was trimmed by 5 bases and the J gene end by 3 bases; junction bases not matched to a gene: 6. CDR3 size: 14 residues. The CDR3 protein is CASSPGGLYYGYTF. The CDR3 coding sequence is TGTGCCAGCAGTCCAGGGGGTCTATACTATGGCTACACCTTC.

This clone occurred once. The J gene is TRBJ1-2, the V gene TRBV28; D possibly corresponds to TRBD1 (5 bases). Trimming removed 6 bases at V and 4 bases at J, with 18 bases between. The CDR3 runs to 15 residues. Germline CDR1 and CDR2: MDHEN and SYDVKM. The CDR3 DNA reads TGTGCCAGCAGCAAACCGGGACGGACTACCTATGGCTACACCTTC. Protein product: CASSKPGRTTYGYTF.

This clone appeared a single time. The genes are TRBV6-2 or TRBV6-3 and TRBJ1-5; D unclear. The CDR3 is 15 residues long. CDR1 and CDR2 from the germline V gene are MNHEY and SVGEGT. V was pared by 2 bases and J by 2 bases, with 10 bases between. CDR3 coding DNA: TGTGCCAGCAGTTACCTGGGCGGGGGCAATCAGCCCCAGCATTTT. Encoded protein: CASSYLGGGNQPQHF.

This clone was picked up one time. CDR3 residues: CASSNNRVPNYGYTF. The CDR3 nucleotides read TGTGCCAGCAGCAACAACAGGGTACCCAACTATGGCTACACCTTC. The rearrangement links TRBV21-1 to TRBJ1-2; the table assigns TRBD1, which was not confirmed against the DNA. TRBV21-1 is recorded as a pseudogene. This CDR3 contains 15 residues.

The rearrangement joins TRBV20-1 to TRBJ2-7; D gene unclear. This CDR3 region has 11 residues. Germline loops: CDR1 DFQATT, CDR2 SNEGSKA (reference sequence). V was trimmed by 3 bases and J by 1 base, leaving 4 bases between them. The CDR3 sequence: CSASRSYEQYF. In DNA, the CDR3 is TGCAGTGCTAGCAGGTCCTACGAGCAGTACTTC.

CDR3 in DNA: TGTGCCAGCAGCTCCAGACAGGGGACCTTTGACAATCAGCCCCAGCATTTT. This codes for CASSSRQGTFDNQPQHF. This rearrangement joins TRBV5-6 to TRBJ1-5; TRBD1 agrees at 8 bases. Germline values: CDR1 SGHDT, CDR2 YYEEEE. This CDR3 region has 17 residues. With V trimmed by 3 bases and J by 3 bases, 11 bases remained unmatched.

This clone came up once. The chain recombines TRBV29-1 with TRBJ1-1, with 7 bases lining up with TRBD1. V was pared by 7 bases and J by 4 bases, with 15 bases of the junction left unmatched. The CDR3 extends over 15 amino acids. Germline lookup yields CDR1 SQVTM and CDR2 ANQGSEA. The DNA for the CDR3 is TGCAGCGCCCAAGGGGGCGCCAGGGGCTTCACTGAAGCTTTCTTT. Protein product: CSAQGGARGFTEAFF.

V gene TRBV12-5 combines with J gene TRBJ1-5; TRBD1 matches 7 bases. V dropped 6 bases and J dropped 5; count of bases not matched to a gene: 7. The CDR3 contains 14 residues. CDR1 LGHNT and CDR2 FRNRAP come from the germline V gene. The CDR3 protein is CASGPQGTDQPQHF. The CDR3 bases are TGTGCTAGTGGACCACAAGGGACAGATCAGCCCCAGCATTTT.

The rearrangement uses TRBV6-5 and TRBJ2-1; 9 bases are shared with TRBD2. Germline assignment: CDR1 MNHEY and CDR2 SVGAGI. The CDR3 spans 16 residues. The ends lost 2 bases at V and 6 bases at J; junction bases unmatched: 8. CDR3 sequence reads: CASSYGGGGGSNEQFF. The CDR3 region has the DNA TGTGCCAGCAGTTACGGTGGCGGGGGGGGATCCAATGAGCAGTTCTTC.

The chain recombines TRBV19 with TRBJ2-2; 10 nucleotides agree with TRBD1. The CDR3 is 15 residues long. Germline-derived CDR1 and CDR2 are LNHDA and SQIVND (reference sequence). J gave up 7 bases and V 5 bases, and 7 bases lay outside the gene matches. CDR3 protein: CASSEGTGVIGELFF. CDR3 in DNA: TGTGCCAGTAGTGAGGGGACAGGGGTGATCGGGGAGCTGTTTTTT. The full variable domain, completed using reference TRBV19 and TRBJ2-2, is DGGITQSPKYLFRKEGQNVTLSCEQNLNHDAMYWYRQDPGQGLRLIYYSQIVNDFQKGDIAEGYSVSREKKESFPLTVTSAQKNPTAFYLCASSEGTGVIGELFFGEGSRLTVL.

This clone was counted a single time. CDR3 coding DNA: TGCGCCAGCAGCTGGGGGGTGGGGCAAGAGACCCAGTACTTC. It yields the protein CASSWGVGQETQYF. This sequence joins TRBV5-1 and TRBJ2-5, with D possibly TRBD2 on 6 matching bases. V was shortened by 3 bases and J by 2 bases, with 11 bases between the two germline ends. CDR3 length: 14 residues. Germline CDR1 SGHRS, CDR2 YFSETQ.

V gene TRBV21-1 combines with J gene TRBJ2-7; the table's D call, TRBD2, was not checked against the DNA. TRBV21-1 represents a pseudogene. CDR3 length: 13 amino acids. CDR3 sequence reads: CASHAGSPYEQYF. DNA of the CDR3: TGTGCCAGCCATGCGGGATCTCCCTACGAGCAGTACTTC.

The chain uses TRBV7-8 and TRBJ2-5, with 10 positions matching TRBD1. The V and J ends lost 2 bases and 5 bases, in that order; junction bases with no gene match: 5. Germline V gene lookup returns CDR1 SGHVS and CDR2 FQNEAQ. The CDR3 spans 15 residues. CDR3 in amino acids: CASSLLTGGGETQYF. Written as DNA, the CDR3 is TGTGCCAGCAGCTTACTGACAGGGGGCGGTGAGACCCAGTACTTC.

V and J are TRBV11-2 and TRBJ2-6, with no clear D. The CDR3 is 14 amino acids. Trimming pared 1 base from V and 4 bases from J, leaving 5 bases between. Germline CDR1 is SGHAT and CDR2 is FQNNGV. The CDR3 DNA reads TGTGCCAGCAGCTTAGTGAGGGGGGCCAACGTCCTGACTTTC. Translating it yields CASSLVRGANVLTF.

This clone was found once. The chain carries TRBV7-2 and TRBJ2-5; 10 positions agree with TRBD2. Germline trimming cut 4 bases from V and 6 bases from J; bases unmatched to any gene: 14. This CDR3 spans 17 amino acids. Per germline, CDR1 SGHTA and CDR2 FQGNSA. The CDR3 spells CASSYGGGAGGQKTQYF. CDR3 in DNA: TGTGCCAGCAGCTACGGTGGTGGAGCGGGGGGGCAGAAGACCCAGTACTTC.

This clone has only one observation. The V gene is TRBV28, the J gene TRBJ2-3; D perhaps matches TRBD2 (6 bases). Germline V gives CDR1 MDHEN, CDR2 SYDVKM. Deletions cut 5 bases from V and 0 bases from J, with 9 bases between. The CDR3 loop spans 14 amino acids. This chain's CDR3 is CASSKGGSTDTQYF. In nucleotides, the CDR3 is TGTGCCAGCAGTAAGGGAGGAAGCACAGATACGCAGTATTTT.

This chain connects TRBV9 to TRBJ2-1, with TRBD2 matching 8 bases. The J segment lost 3 bases and the V segment lost 0 bases, leaving 2 bases of the junction unmatched. This CDR3 is built from 15 residues. Per germline, CDR1 SGDLS and CDR2 YYNGEE. CDR3: CASSVVAGNYNEQFF. DNA for the CDR3: TGTGCCAGCAGCGTAGTAGCGGGGAACTACAATGAGCAGTTCTTC.

V usage is TRBV7-9 and J usage is TRBJ2-7, with 7 bases identical to TRBD1. The CDR3 runs 14 residues. With V trimmed by 4 bases and J by 0 bases, 3 bases remained unmatched. Germline V gene sequence: CDR1 SEHNR, CDR2 FQNEAQ (reference sequence). CDR3 in amino acids: CASSSHRGSYEQYF. DNA for the CDR3: TGTGCCAGCAGCTCTCACAGGGGCTCCTACGAGCAGTACTTC.